This T cell receptor beta chain emerged from a study of blood T cell repertoires in COVID-19. Study-level information: Acute and convalescent COVID-19 specimens originated in the United States, Italy and Spain. In each case, the material was cDNA or gDNA derived from T cells, B-cell-depleted T cells, or PBMCs.

Germline CDR1 and CDR2: SGHRS and YFSETQ. The CDR3 runs to 18 residues. J was trimmed by 0 bases and V by 2 bases; bases with no gene match: 11. Seattle cases were enrolled at active infection and followed longitudinally. Under the authors' procedure: How many nucleated cells were present was estimated from reference gene primer amplification. The assay was immunoSEQ multiplex PCR, and TCRdb's table has in-frame clones only and misses some. The V and J calls and the clone size are those of that table, but D and trimming were determined from the DNA. The sample yields 170,000 or so clones, around 86% seen once.

The J gene is TRBJ2-7, the V gene TRBV5-1; 10 bases map to TRBD1. Input material: peripheral blood. This clonotype was obtained from a man between 60 and 75 years old with COVID-19, enrolled during active disease. DNA for the CDR3: TGCGCCAGCAGCTTATCAACTGGGACAGGGGCCAGCTCCTACGAGCAGTACTTC. Its protein product is CASSLSTGTGASSYEQYF.